This TCR beta chain originates from a study of Tregs in tolerant kidney transplant recipients. Study background: Mixed chimerism was transient after nonmyeloablative marrow transplants from related graft donors.

TCRdb's copy holds only in-frame clones and misses some; the assay was immunoSEQ multiplex PCR. The data hold about 100,000 clones, with around 90% observed a single time. Per the germline V gene, CDR1 is MDHEN and CDR2 is SYDVKM. V lost 8 bases to trimming and J lost 0 bases, with 23 bases between them. There are 18 residues in the CDR3. The sequences come from CD4+ T cells from blood, collected before the transplant. V is TRBV28 and J is TRBJ1-5; a weak D match, TRBD1 (5 bases). The TCR comes from a human donor who received a combined kidney and bone marrow transplant. CDR3 residues: CASRTPADTPYSNQPQHF. The CDR3 bases are TGTGCCAGCCGTACCCCCGCGGACACCCCTTATAGCAATCAGCCCCAGCATTTT.